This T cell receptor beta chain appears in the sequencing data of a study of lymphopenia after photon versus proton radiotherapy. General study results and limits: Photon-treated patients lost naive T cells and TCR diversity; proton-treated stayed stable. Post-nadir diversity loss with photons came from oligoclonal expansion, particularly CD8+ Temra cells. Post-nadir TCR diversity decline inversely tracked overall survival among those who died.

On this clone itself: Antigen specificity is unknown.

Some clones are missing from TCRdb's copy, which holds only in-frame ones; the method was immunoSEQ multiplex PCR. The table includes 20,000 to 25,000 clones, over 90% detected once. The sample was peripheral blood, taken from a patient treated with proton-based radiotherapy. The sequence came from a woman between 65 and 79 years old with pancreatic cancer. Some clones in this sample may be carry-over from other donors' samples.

The CDR3 spells CASRDRTGTETQYF. The DNA for the CDR3 is TGTGCCAGCAGAGATCGGACAGGGACAGAGACCCAGTACTTC. The chain uses TRBV28 and TRBJ2-5; 8 bases align to TRBD1. The germline V gene has CDR1 MDHEN and CDR2 SYDVKM. After removal of 6 bases from V and 4 bases from J, the junction contained 7 bases not matched to a gene. The CDR3 extends over 14 amino acids.